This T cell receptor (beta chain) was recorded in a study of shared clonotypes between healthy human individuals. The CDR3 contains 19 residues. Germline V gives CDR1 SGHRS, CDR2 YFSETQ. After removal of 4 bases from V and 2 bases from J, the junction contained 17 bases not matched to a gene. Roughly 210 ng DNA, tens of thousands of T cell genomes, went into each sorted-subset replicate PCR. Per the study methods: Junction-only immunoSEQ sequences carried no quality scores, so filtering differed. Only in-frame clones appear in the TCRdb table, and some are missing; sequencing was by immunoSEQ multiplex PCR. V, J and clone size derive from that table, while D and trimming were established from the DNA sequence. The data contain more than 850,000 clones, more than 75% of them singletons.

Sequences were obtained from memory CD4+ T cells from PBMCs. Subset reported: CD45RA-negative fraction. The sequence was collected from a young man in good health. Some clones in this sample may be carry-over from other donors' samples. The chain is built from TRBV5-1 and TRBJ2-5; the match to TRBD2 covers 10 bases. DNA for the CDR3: TGCGCCAGCAGCCCCATTCCCTTTAGCGGGAGGCCCTATCAAGAGACCCAGTACTTC. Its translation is CASSPIPFSGRPYQETQYF.